This TCR beta chain was sequenced in a study of Ad26.COV2.S vaccination and SARS-CoV-2 variants. Across the whole study: It was the COV1001 Ad26.COV2.S trial arm that included the donor. Doses of Ad26.COV2.S were injected into muscle once or twice, 56 days apart.

The treatment denotes: roughly 20 received Ad26.COV2.S at low or high dose, single or two shots; about 5 received placebo; per-sample allocation not given. After the first vaccine or placebo injection, samples were drawn on day 63. Boston provided a donor who was an adult aged 18-55 years. It was Wuhan-strain SARS-CoV-2 spike that the Ad26 vaccine vector expressed. Data came from immunoSEQ multiplex PCR; TCRdb stores just in-frame clones and leaves some out. The table includes fewer than 500,000 clones, approximately 92% detected once. The CDR3 spans 14 residues. CDR1 and CDR2 (germline): MNHEY, SVGAGI. The V end lost 8 bases, the J end lost 0 bases, and 14 bases lay between the germline ends.

The starting material was peripheral blood, obtained in a trial of Ad26.COV2.S vaccine versus placebo. The gene calls are TRBV6-5 and TRBJ2-7, with D possibly being TRBD1 (5 bases). This sequence originates from a person between 18 and 65 years old who received the Ad26.COV2.S COVID-19 vaccine or a placebo. CDR3: CASADLGASYEQYF. Here the CDR3 DNA reads TGTGCCAGCGCAGATTTAGGGGCCTCCTACGAGCAGTACTTC.